This T cell receptor beta chain was recovered during a study of T cell responses to AZD1222 COVID-19 vaccine (dated by TCRdb to the early 2020s). For the study in its entirety: Because spike-specific TCR depth and breadth did not differ between the two schedules, AZD1222 recipients who got a second dose at roughly 4 weeks were pooled with those who got a second dose at roughly 12 weeks. A total of 233 trial participants underwent TCR sequencing, of whom around 200 received two doses of AZD1222 and about 25 received two doses of the MenACWY control vaccine. Enrollment into the trials was organized by age into subgroups of 18-55, 56-69 and 70-plus years, and those subgroups contained 148, 28 and 57 TCR-sequenced participants, respectively.

Looking up the germline V gene yields CDR1 MNHEY and CDR2 SVGAGI. Compared with germline, V lacks 6 bases and J lacks 5 bases; bases without a gene match: 4. Counted from cysteine to phenylalanine, this CDR3 has 14 amino acids. The read is trimmed to its CDR3 DNA, 42 bases read in frame from base 1. As concerns this clone: Its recognized antigen is unknown. Base quality data are lacking; no much larger clone is found one base away.

The CDR3 regions of human TCRbeta chains were analyzed by immunosequencing. Regarding the original processing steps: TCRs in the repertoires were matched against a reference library of SARS-CoV-2-specific TCRs that had been generated with the MIRA antigen-specificity platform. Breadth was defined as the fraction of unique TCRs that were SARS-CoV-2-associated, and depth was defined as the fraction of total T cells that were SARS-CoV-2-associated. Using the MIRA data, every spike-specific TCR was mapped to the spike region that the TCR reacted to and assigned to either a CD4 or a CD8 class. Log10-transformed breadth and depth values were compared by one-way ANOVA with Sidak's multiple comparisons tests. The table was pulled from immuneACCESS by TCRdb, which kept in-frame rearrangements only. Such tables lose some clones; where checked, under half of the loss comes from unresolved V genes, and the rest has no known cause. V, J and clone size derive from that table, while D and trimming were established from the DNA sequence. Counted in this sample were more than 70,000 clones; 75% to 90% of them appeared once. Of the sample, roughly 15% falls within the top ten clones.

The label giving this sample's time point can be read as: baseline before first vaccination. The vaccinee samples were drawn from two UK trials, COV001 and COV002, one of which was a single-blind randomized controlled phase 2/3 trial testing AZD1222 (ChAdOx1 nCoV-19) in healthy adults. For TCRbeta chain sequencing, PBMC samples were collected from trial participants at day 0 and at day 28 after the second dose. Study-wide findings and limitations: Conclusions about previously exposed vaccinees are limited, since just five to seven AZD1222 recipients were seropositive for SARS-CoV-2 at baseline. Epitopes outside the regions mutated in the B.1.351 and B.1.1.7 variants were reportedly recognized by nearly half of the unique spike-specific TCRs. Because no day 14 peak-response samples were available, repertoires were characterized only after the peak T cell response. In the small 56-69-year group, the increase in depth fell short of significance, most likely because of low power. Spike-specific TCR breadth and depth rose significantly after two AZD1222 doses compared with day 0 and with MenACWY recipients. Participants were mostly white British, with more females than males. The authors suggested clonal diversity may have been underestimated. Vaccine-associated CD4 TCRs spanned the whole spike protein, with dominant responses in regions 160-218 and 743-854.

The sequence derives from an adult in good health. The sequence joins TRBV6-5 to TRBJ1-1; 12 bases in the middle match TRBD1. Sequenced material: peripheral blood, taken on day 0 of AZD1222 vaccination. In nucleotide form, the sequence is TGTGCCAGCAGGGGACAGGGGGCGATGACTGAAGCTTTCTTT. Translated, this is CASRGQGAMTEAFF.